This TCR beta chain derives from a study of cytomegalovirus exposure and HLA in healthy donors. The PCR was carried out with 60 Vbeta primers and 13 Jbeta primers. Repertoires were generated with immunoSEQ multiplex PCR, while TCRdb's copy carries only in-frame clones and drops some. Of 120,000 to 150,000 clones in the sample, around 80% were seen once. General observations from the study: Per a prior analysis, the majority of TCR beta V segments were productive roughly 87% or roughly 30% of the time.

In regard to this clone: As yet, its antigen is unknown.

The ends lost 4 bases at V and 6 bases at J; junction bases unmatched: 7. The CDR3 loop spans 15 amino acids. Germline assignment: CDR1 MDHEN and CDR2 SYDVKM. This chain links TRBV28 with TRBJ1-5; 9 bases align to TRBD1. The TCR originated in a man aged 18 to 35 in good health and CMV-seropositive. The sequenced material came from PBMCs. The CDR3: CASSSGQGGSQPQHF. The CDR3, as DNA: TGTGCCAGCAGTTCGGGACAGGGAGGGTCTCAGCCCCAGCATTTT.